A single TCR beta chain is shown here with its context. The data belong to a study of shared clonotypes between healthy human individuals. TCRdb keeps only in-frame clones here, not all; method: immunoSEQ multiplex PCR. The repertoire holds approximately 1.5 million clones, with approximately 98% as singletons. Germline CDR1 and CDR2: MDHEN and SYDVKM. The CDR3 is 11 residues long. The V end lost 3 bases, the J end lost 8 bases, and 8 bases lay between the germline ends. The sequenced material came from naive CD4+ T cells sorted from blood. Noted subset: CD45RA+ positively selected. This receptor was identified in a man aged 25 to 40 in good health. This sequence joins TRBV28 and TRBJ2-7; D may correspond to TRBD1 or TRBD2 (6 bases each). The CDR3: CASSFGGQQYF. Written as DNA, the CDR3 is TGTGCCAGCAGTTTTGGGGGGCAGCAGTACTTC.